This TCR beta chain is drawn from a study of OX40 agonist ivuxolimab in advanced cancers. It was autoimmune disease history or systemic immunosuppression that excluded patients. At cycle 4 day 1, cycle 7 day 1, and baseline, blood was sampled. TCRdb's table, derived via immunoSEQ multiplex PCR, lists solely in-frame clones and lacks some. The sample shows fewer than 80,000 clones, roughly 81% of them seen only once. Germline V gene sequence: CDR1 LNHDA, CDR2 SQIVND (reference sequence). CDR3 size: 15 residues. Trimming removed 3 bases from V and 4 bases from J, with 14 bases in between. The chain is built from TRBV19 and TRBJ2-3, with D maybe TRBD1 (5 bases). The clonotype was recovered from an adult with an advanced solid tumor such as melanoma, head and neck, liver or kidney cancer. Sequenced material: CD4+ or CD8+ T cells sorted from blood, taken in a trial of the OX40 agonist ivuxolimab. This CDR3 is CASSMQFWGADTQYF. The CDR3 DNA reads TGTGCCAGTAGTATGCAGTTTTGGGGCGCAGATACGCAGTATTTT.